These 26 T cell receptor beta chains came from one sample sequenced in a study of blood T cell repertoires in COVID-19. Measured with immunoSEQ multiplex PCR; TCRdb has only the in-frame clones, and not every one. The table records around 130,000 clones, 75% to 90% of them present only once. The sample was peripheral blood. The receptors were gathered from a man in his fifties or sixties with active or convalescent COVID-19.

The chain couples TRBV15 to TRBJ1-5; 8 bases map to TRBD1. Germline trimming cut 0 bases from V and 4 bases from J; bases unmatched to any gene: 5. Germline V gene sequence: CDR1 LNHNV, CDR2 YYDKDF (reference sequence). The CDR3 is made up of 16 amino acids. In nucleotides, the CDR3 is TGTGCCACCAGCAGAGAACACACAGGGGGTAATCAGCCCCAGCATTTT. Its translation: CATSREHTGGNQPQHF.

V is TRBV3-1 (or the pseudogene TRBV3-2) and J is TRBJ2-7; the match to TRBD2 covers 16 bases. CDR1 and CDR2 (germline): LGHDT, YNNKEL (reference sequence). The CDR3 sequence is 19 residues long. V gave up 2 bases and J gave up 3 bases; unmatched junction bases: 10. CDR3 sequence (DNA): TGTGCCAGCAGCCAAATAGTCGGGACTAGCGGGAGGGAAGGCTACGAGCAGTACTTC. Translation: CASSQIVGTSGREGYEQYF.

This clone was seen just once. The V call is TRBV30, the J call TRBJ1-2; unclear D gene. CDR3 length: 11 amino acids. Germline V gene data show CDR1 as GTSNPN and CDR2 as SVGIG (reference sequence). V was trimmed by 1 base and J by 5 bases, leaving 5 bases between them. Here the CDR3 reads CAWSAFYGYTF. The CDR3 DNA reads TGTGCCTGGAGTGCGTTTTATGGCTACACCTTC. Combining the CDR3 with reference TRBV30 and TRBJ1-2 gives the whole variable domain SQTIHQWPATLVQPVGSPLSLECTVEGTSNPNLYWYRQAAGRGLQLLFYSVGIGQISSEVPQNLSASRPQDRQFILSSKKLLLSDSGFYLCAWSAFYGYTFGSGTRLTVV.

The rearrangement joins TRBV6-5 to TRBJ1-2; 7 positions match TRBD1. Germline V CDR1 and CDR2: MNHEY, SVGAGI. The trim removed 4 bases at V and 4 bases at J, leaving 9 bases unmatched. This CDR3 comprises 15 residues. CDR3 sequence (DNA): TGTGCCAGCAGTTCCGCGGGACAGCTTTCCTATGGCTACACCTTC. Its translation: CASSSAGQLSYGYTF.

The chain links TRBV29-1 to TRBJ1-2, with unresolved D. The CDR3 covers 12 residues. Germline CDR1 and CDR2: SQVTM and ANQGSEA. V was shortened by 2 bases and J by 6 bases, with 10 bases between the two germline ends. The CDR3 loop is CSVEPRSDGYTF. The DNA for the CDR3 is TGCAGCGTTGAACCCAGATCCGATGGCTACACCTTC.

The rearrangement uses TRBV12-3 or TRBV12-4 and TRBJ1-2, with 7 positions matching TRBD1. The CDR3 contains 13 residues. V lost 4 bases, J lost 2 bases, and 1 base stayed unmatched. For the CDR3, the DNA is TGTGCCAGCAGTTGGGGACAGAACTATGGCTACACCTTC. This encodes CASSWGQNYGYTF.

The chain couples TRBV6-5 to TRBJ2-1; 12 nucleotides agree with TRBD1. V dropped 5 bases and J dropped 9; count of bases not matched to a gene: 8. The CDR3 covers 15 residues. The germline V gene encodes CDR1 MNHEY and CDR2 SVGAGI. Here the CDR3 DNA reads TGTGCCAGCAGTCGCCCCGGGACAGGGGGCAGTGAGCAGTTCTTC. It specifies CASSRPGTGGSEQFF.

Of note for this clone: A junction end diverges from the germline sequence, so it may reflect a read error. The CDR3 DNA reads as TGTGCCAGCAGTTTGGGACTTGGCTCCCACGAGCAGTACTTC. It translates to CASSLGLGSHEQYF. The chain is built from TRBV6-2 or TRBV6-3 and TRBJ2-7, with a weak D call TRBD2 (6 bases). This CDR3 is 14 amino acids long. Germline values: CDR1 MNHEY, CDR2 SVGEGT.

V gene TRBV29-1 combines with J gene TRBJ1-5; D is undetermined. The V end lost 8 bases, the J end lost 1 base, and 12 bases lay between the germline ends. The CDR3 consists of 13 residues. Germline V CDR1 and CDR2: SQVTM, ANQGSEA. The CDR3 loop is CSYVSGSNQPQHF. The DNA for the CDR3 is TGCAGCTACGTTTCCGGGAGCAATCAGCCCCAGCATTTT.

J is TRBJ2-2 and V is TRBV29-1; 7 bases are a match to TRBD2. The CDR3 is 13 residues long. Germline CDR1 is SQVTM and CDR2 is ANQGSEA. J lost 6 bases, V lost 2 bases, and 3 bases had no gene match. CDR3 nucleotide sequence: TGCAGCGTTGAAAAGAGCGGGGCCGGGGAGCTGTTTTTT. Protein product: CSVEKSGAGELFF.

The gene calls are TRBV9 and TRBJ2-2; D is uncertain. Trimming cost V 6 bases and J 5 bases, with 14 bases left between them. Looked up from germline, CDR1 is SGDLS and CDR2 is YYNGEE. There are 14 residues in the CDR3. The CDR3 bases are TGTGCCAGCACCCGAACCAGTGAAACCGGGGAGCTGTTTTTT. It is translated as CASTRTSETGELFF.

This chain connects TRBV27 to TRBJ1-5; the D is unclear. Germline V gives CDR1 MNHEY, CDR2 SMNVEV (reference sequence). V was pared by 0 bases and J by 0 bases, with 9 bases between. CDR3 size: 16 residues. The CDR3 here is CASSLSWLYSNQPQHF. The CDR3, as DNA: TGTGCCAGCAGTTTATCGTGGCTGTATAGCAATCAGCCCCAGCATTTT.

This chain links TRBV5-1 with TRBJ1-1, with D possibly TRBD1 on 6 matching bases. CDR1 and CDR2 (germline): SGHRS, YFSETQ. The ends were cut back, 0 bases at V and 0 bases at J, with 12 bases in the middle. The CDR3 has 16 amino acids. CDR3 sequence reads: CASSLGAAGVNTEAFF. CDR3 sequence (DNA): TGCGCCAGCAGCTTGGGGGCGGCAGGGGTGAACACTGAAGCTTTCTTT.

The rearrangement joins TRBV4-3 to TRBJ2-7; D perhaps matches TRBD1 (5 bases). CDR1 is LGHNA, CDR2 YSLEER, per germline. The V and J ends lost 2 bases and 3 bases respectively, with 11 bases between them. The CDR3 is made up of 14 amino acids. CDR3 amino acids: CASSQNKDIYEQYF. In nucleotides, the CDR3 is TGCGCCAGCAGCCAAAACAAGGACATCTACGAGCAGTACTTC.

The chain carries TRBV10-1 and TRBJ1-2; no firm D call. The CDR3 totals 15 residues. Trimming took 6 bases from V and 3 from J, leaving 17 bases between them. Germline-derived CDR1 and CDR2 are WNHNN and SYGVQD (reference sequence). CDR3 sequence reads: CASRGGLGRYYGYTF. CDR3 nucleotide sequence: TGCGCCAGCAGGGGCGGGCTGGGGAGGTACTATGGCTACACCTTC.

J is TRBJ2-1 and V is TRBV27; 13 bases line up with TRBD2. The CDR3 totals 15 residues. The V gene's germline CDR1 is MNHEY and CDR2 SMNVEV (reference sequence). V dropped 2 bases and J dropped 9; count of bases not matched to a gene: 4. CDR3 loop: CASSLRLAGGGEQFF. CDR3 sequence (DNA): TGTGCCAGCAGTTTAAGACTAGCGGGAGGAGGTGAGCAGTTCTTC.

The chain links TRBV6-2 or TRBV6-3 to TRBJ2-5; the D is unclear. Deletions cut 3 bases from V and 2 bases from J, with 4 bases between. Germline V gene lookup returns CDR1 MNHEY and CDR2 SVGEGT. This CDR3 is 12 amino acids long. CDR3 residues: CASSYQQETQYF. The CDR3 DNA is TGTGCCAGCAGTTATCAGCAAGAGACCCAGTACTTC.

This clone was counted once. The V gene is TRBV3-1 (or the pseudogene TRBV3-2), the J gene TRBJ2-5; TRBD2 is a possible D gene (5 bases). This CDR3 region has 13 residues. Per the germline V gene, CDR1 is LGHDT and CDR2 is YNNKEL (reference sequence). The V gene lost 6 bases and the J gene lost 1 base, with 9 bases spanning the gap. The chain's CDR3 is CASSLTSQETQYF. CDR3 nucleotide sequence: TGTGCCAGCAGTCTTACTAGCCAAGAGACCCAGTACTTC.

The CDR3 spells CASSFWQGANSRTDTQYF. CDR3 coding DNA: TGTGCCAGCAGCTTTTGGCAGGGGGCGAATTCTCGCACAGATACGCAGTATTTT. This chain links TRBV5-6 with TRBJ2-3; 8 bases agree with TRBD1. J was trimmed by 1 base and V by 2 bases; bases with no gene match: 12. Germline CDR1 SGHDT, CDR2 YYEEEE. The CDR3 consists of 18 residues.

V and J are TRBV5-5 and TRBJ2-7; D is undetermined. Trimming cost V 4 bases and J 2 bases, with 4 bases left between them. This CDR3 is 11 amino acids long. The germline V gene has CDR1 SGHKS and CDR2 YYEKEE (reference sequence). DNA of the CDR3: TGTGCCAGCAGCCAGGCCTACGAGCAGTACTTC. Translation gives CASSQAYEQYF. Together with reference TRBV5-5 and TRBJ2-7, the CDR3 gives the full variable domain: DAGVTQSPTHLIKTRGQQVTLRCSPISGHKSVSWYQQVLGQGPQFIFQYYEKEERGRGNFPDRFSARQFPNYSSELNVNALLLGDSALYLCASSQAYEQYFGPGTRLTVT.

The chain carries TRBV2 and TRBJ2-1; weak D call: TRBD2 (6 bases). V lost 6 bases, J lost 0 bases, and 21 bases lay in between. CDR1 is SNHLY and CDR2 is FYNNEI in the germline V gene. The CDR3 runs 18 residues. The CDR3 nucleotides read TGTGCCAGCAGCATTCAAATGGACCGGGGGAGCTCCTACAATGAGCAGTTCTTC. Amino acids: CASSIQMDRGSSYNEQFF. Looking up the rest from reference TRBV2 and TRBJ2-1 gives the full variable domain: EPEVTQTPSHQVTQMGQEVILRCVPISNHLYFYWYRQILGQKVEFLVSFYNNEISEKSEIFDDQFSVERPDGSNFTLKIRSTKLEDSAMYFCASSIQMDRGSSYNEQFFGPGTRLTVL.

V is TRBV4-2 and J is TRBJ2-7; a weak D match, TRBD1 (5 bases). This CDR3 is 18 amino acids long. The germline CDR1 and CDR2 sequences are LGHNA and YNFKEQ. Trimming shortened V by 0 bases and J by 2 bases, and 20 bases separated the two germline ends. The CDR3 DNA follows: TGTGCCAGCAGCCAAGAAAGAGTGGTTACAGGACCTCCCTACGAGCAGTACTTC. It is translated as CASSQERVVTGPPYEQYF.

V usage is TRBV7-9 and J usage is TRBJ1-4; no firm D call. The CDR3 is 14 residues long. The germline gives CDR1 SEHNR, CDR2 FQNEAQ (reference sequence). Trimming left V 4 bases short and J 5 bases short, with 11 bases between. CDR3 DNA sequence: TGTGCCAGCAGCTCCCTAAGTTACAATGAAAAACTGTTTTTT. This gives the protein CASSSLSYNEKLFF.

The chain recombines TRBV6-2 or TRBV6-3 with TRBJ2-7; 10 nucleotides align to TRBD2. Germline CDR1 MNHEY, CDR2 SVGEGT. The CDR3 covers 13 residues. Germline trimming cut 5 bases from V and 4 bases from J; bases unmatched to any gene: 2. The chain's CDR3 is CASSRTSGYEQYF. CDR3 nucleotide sequence: TGTGCCAGCAGTCGGACTAGCGGATACGAGCAGTACTTC.

The genes are TRBV28 and TRBJ2-2, with 9 bases fitting TRBD2. V was clipped by 6 bases and J by 2 bases; unmatched bases: 13. The CDR3 is made up of 18 amino acids. Looked up from germline, CDR1 is MDHEN and CDR2 is SYDVKM. This CDR3 reads CASRAAGTSRTNTGELFF. CDR3 DNA sequence: TGTGCCAGCAGGGCTGCGGGGACTAGCCGTACAAACACCGGGGAGCTGTTTTTT.

The chain is built from TRBV3-1 (or the pseudogene TRBV3-2) and TRBJ2-7; 7 bases line up with TRBD1. The CDR3 length is 14 residues. The ends lost 4 bases at V and 4 bases at J; junction bases unmatched: 7. Germline V lookup: CDR1 LGHDT, CDR2 YNNKEL (reference sequence). This CDR3 reads CASSLGQVLYEQYF. The CDR3 DNA follows: TGTGCCAGCAGCCTTGGACAGGTATTGTACGAGCAGTACTTC.